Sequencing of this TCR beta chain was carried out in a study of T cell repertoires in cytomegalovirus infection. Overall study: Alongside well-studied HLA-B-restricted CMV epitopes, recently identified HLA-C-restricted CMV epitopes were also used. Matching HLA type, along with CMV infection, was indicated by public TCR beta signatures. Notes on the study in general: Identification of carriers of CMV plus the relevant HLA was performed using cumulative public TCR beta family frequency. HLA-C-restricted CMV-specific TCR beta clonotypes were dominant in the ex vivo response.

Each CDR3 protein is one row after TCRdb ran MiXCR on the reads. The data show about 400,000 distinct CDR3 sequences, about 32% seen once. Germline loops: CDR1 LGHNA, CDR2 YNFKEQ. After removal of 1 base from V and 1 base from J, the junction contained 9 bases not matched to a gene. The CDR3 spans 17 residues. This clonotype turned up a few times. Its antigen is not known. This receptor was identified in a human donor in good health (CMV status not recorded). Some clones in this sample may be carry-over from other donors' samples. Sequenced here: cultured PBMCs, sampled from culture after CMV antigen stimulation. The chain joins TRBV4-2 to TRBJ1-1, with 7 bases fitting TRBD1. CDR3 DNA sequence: TGTGCCAGCAGCCAAGGGGCCCGGGGGACAGCGAACACTGAAGCTTTCTTT. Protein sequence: CASSQGARGTANTEAFF.